This TCR beta chain stems from a study of OX40 agonist ivuxolimab in advanced cancers. As for the study in general: Patients enrolled in dose escalation were diagnosed with hepatocellular carcinoma, melanoma, renal cell or head and neck cancer. A male proportion of 70% to 90% was recorded, with mean age about 54 years and range 23 to 79.

The V segment lost 1 base and the J segment 0 bases; nucleotides outside the gene matches: 2. This CDR3 has 15 residues. From germline, CDR1 is GTSNPN and CDR2 SVGIG (reference sequence). Regarding this clone: Antigen: not known.

Points from the study as a whole: Certain nonresponders likewise exhibited a low normalized T-cell clonal expansion. Clonal expansion from baseline to week 6 occurred in both CD4+ and CD8+ T cells.

Measured with immunoSEQ multiplex PCR; TCRdb has only the in-frame clones, and not every one. The sample lists roughly 66,000 clones, less than 90% occurring once. The V and J genes are TRBV30 and TRBJ1-4; 7 bases align to TRBD1. The TCR sequence derives from an adult with an advanced solid tumor such as melanoma, head and neck, liver or kidney cancer. The starting material was CD4+ or CD8+ T cells sorted from blood, obtained in a trial of the OX40 agonist ivuxolimab. In nucleotides, the CDR3 is TGTGCCTGGAGTGGAACAGGGGCAACTAATGAAAAACTGTTTTTT. The encoded protein is CAWSGTGATNEKLFF. Full variable domain (missing parts from reference TRBV30 and TRBJ1-4): SQTIHQWPATLVQPVGSPLSLECTVEGTSNPNLYWYRQAAGRGLQLLFYSVGIGQISSEVPQNLSASRPQDRQFILSSKKLLLSDSGFYLCAWSGTGATNEKLFFGSGTQLSVL.